Listed here are 10 T cell receptor beta chains from one sample, sequenced in a study of blood T cell repertoires in COVID-19. Measured with immunoSEQ multiplex PCR; TCRdb has only the in-frame clones, and not every one. The sample yields 220,000 or so clones, 82% seen once. The material sequenced was peripheral blood. Receptor source: a woman older than 75 with COVID-19, enrolled during active disease.

The chain couples TRBV5-6 to TRBJ1-6; 8 bases are a match to TRBD1. Germline V gene sequence: CDR1 SGHDT, CDR2 YYEEEE. The CDR3 is made up of 15 amino acids. The V gene end was trimmed by 4 bases and the J gene end by 3 bases; junction bases not matched to a gene: 3. CDR3 amino acids: CASSGGQVYNSPLHF. The CDR3 DNA reads as TGTGCCAGCAGCGGGGGACAGGTCTATAATTCACCCCTCCACTTT.

The chain employs TRBV4-2 and TRBJ2-7; no clear D. V was pared by 0 bases and J by 6 bases, with 15 bases between. CDR1 is LGHNA and CDR2 is YNFKEQ in the germline V gene. CDR3 length: 15 residues. DNA for the CDR3: TGTGCCAGCAGCCAAGATCTAACTATAGCACTCGAGCAGTACTTC. Protein: CASSQDLTIALEQYF.

This chain connects TRBV15 to TRBJ2-3; a possible D gene is TRBD1 (6 bases). CDR1 LNHNV and CDR2 YYDKDF come from the germline V gene (reference sequence). Trimming shortened V by 6 bases and J by 4 bases, and 14 bases separated the two germline ends. The CDR3 loop spans 14 amino acids. DNA of the CDR3: TGTGCCACCAGACCGGGACAATTGGCAGATACGCAGTATTTT. It specifies CATRPGQLADTQYF.

This chain uses TRBV28 with TRBJ1-5, with D unresolved. Germline V lookup: CDR1 MDHEN, CDR2 SYDVKM. The CDR3 consists of 15 residues. V was cut by 5 bases and J by 6 bases, with 17 bases left in between. CDR3 amino acids: CASSRGGPLGQPQHF. The CDR3 DNA follows: TGTGCCAGCAGTCGGGGAGGGCCCCTCGGTCAGCCCCAGCATTTT.

The sample holds a few counts of this clone. The V call is TRBV29-1, the J call TRBJ2-1, with D possibly TRBD2 on 6 matching bases. Trimming removed 6 bases from V and 12 bases from J, with 21 bases in between. CDR3 size: 13 residues. CDR1 is SQVTM and CDR2 is ANQGSEA in the germline V gene. In nucleotides, the CDR3 is TGCAGCGTGCCTAGACCCCCTAGCGCTAGGCAGTTCTTC. It encodes CSVPRPPSARQFF.

This clone showed up just a few times. This chain links TRBV15 with TRBJ1-4; the D gene is possibly TRBD1 (5 bases). Trimming stripped 8 bases from V and 8 bases from J, with 21 bases between. Germline V CDR1 and CDR2: LNHNV, YYDKDF (reference sequence). The CDR3 loop spans 15 amino acids. DNA of the CDR3: TGTGCCACCGCTCTTGGTGGCGGGGCGAAAGAAAAACTGTTTTTT. Amino acids: CATALGGGAKEKLFF.

This sequence joins TRBV6-6 and TRBJ2-1, with D possibly TRBD1 on 5 matching bases. This CDR3 comprises 13 residues. V lost 6 bases and J lost 5, with 11 bases in between. The germline V gene has CDR1 MNHNY and CDR2 SVGAGI (reference sequence). The CDR3: CASRWGSNNEQFF. The CDR3 bases are TGTGCCAGCAGATGGGGCTCAAACAATGAGCAGTTCTTC.

This rearrangement joins TRBV7-2 to TRBJ1-6; 8 positions agree with TRBD1. J was trimmed by 7 bases and V by 4 bases; bases with no gene match: 0. CDR3 length equals 13 residues. Germline CDR1 and CDR2: SGHTA and FQGNSA. The CDR3 protein is CASSSGGNSPLHF. The CDR3 nucleotides are TGTGCCAGCAGCTCAGGGGGCAATTCACCCCTCCACTTT. The full variable domain, its missing parts supplied by reference TRBV7-2 and TRBJ1-6, is GAGVSQSPSNKVTEKGKDVELRCDPISGHTALYWYRQSLGQGLEFLIYFQGNSAPDKSGLPSDRFSAERTGGSVSTLTIQRTQQEDSAVYLCASSSGGNSPLHFGNGTRLTVT.

This clone has a handful of counts. The V call is TRBV7-9, the J call TRBJ2-1; the D gene is possibly TRBD2 (6 bases). Between the trimmed V and J ends, which lost 5 bases and 9 bases, there was a span of 14 bases. The CDR3 has 13 amino acids. Germline CDR1 SEHNR, CDR2 FQNEAQ (reference sequence). The CDR3 loop is CASSPGAALEQFF. The CDR3 region has the DNA TGTGCCAGCAGCCCGGGAGCAGCCCTTGAGCAGTTCTTC.

This chain connects TRBV27 to TRBJ1-6; D perhaps matches TRBD1 (5 bases). Germline V gives CDR1 MNHEY, CDR2 SMNVEV (reference sequence). V was trimmed by 6 bases and J by 0 bases, leaving 6 bases between them. There are 14 residues in the CDR3. The CDR3 loop reads CASRGGSYNSPLHF. The DNA for the CDR3 is TGTGCCAGCAGGGGGGGCTCCTATAATTCACCCCTCCACTTT.